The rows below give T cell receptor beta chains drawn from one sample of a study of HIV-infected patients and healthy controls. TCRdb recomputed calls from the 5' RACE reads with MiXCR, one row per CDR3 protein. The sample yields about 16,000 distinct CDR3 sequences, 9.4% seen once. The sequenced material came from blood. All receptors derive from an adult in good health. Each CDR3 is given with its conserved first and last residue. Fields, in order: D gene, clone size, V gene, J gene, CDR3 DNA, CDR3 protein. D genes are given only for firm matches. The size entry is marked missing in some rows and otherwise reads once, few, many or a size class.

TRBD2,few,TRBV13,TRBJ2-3,TGTGCCAGCAGATCGCGGGAGGGCCGTTCGAGCACAGATACGCAGTATTTT,CASRSREGRSSTDTQYF
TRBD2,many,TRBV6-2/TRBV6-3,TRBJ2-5,TGTGCCAGCAGACCACCCACTAGCGCACAAGAGACCCAGTACTTC,CASRPPTSAQETQYF
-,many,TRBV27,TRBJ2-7,TGTGCCAGCAGCCCTGAGGGGGTAAGGCAGTACTTC,CASSPEGVRQYF
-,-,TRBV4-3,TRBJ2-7,TGCGCCAGCAGCCAAGGTCGTGGGTCCTACGAGCAGTACTTC,CASSQGRGSYEQYF
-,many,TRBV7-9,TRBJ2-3,TGTGCCAGCAGCTTTGAGGGCTCGGCCCAAGATACGCAGTATTTT,CASSFEGSAQDTQYF
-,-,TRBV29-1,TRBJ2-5,TGCAGCGTCCTGGGGGACAAGAATGATGGGGAGACCCAGTACTTC,CSVLGDKNDGETQYF
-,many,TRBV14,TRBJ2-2,TGTGCCAGCAGCCAATATTTCACCGGGGAGCTGTTTTTT,CASSQYFTGELFF
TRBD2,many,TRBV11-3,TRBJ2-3,TGTGCCAGCAGCTCCGGGACTAGCGGGAGAGGCACAGATACGCAGTATTTT,CASSSGTSGRGTDTQYF
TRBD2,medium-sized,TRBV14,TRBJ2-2,TGTGCCAGCAGCCAAACTATCCTTACTAGCGGGAGGACGCCCGGGGAGCTGTTTTTT,CASSQTILTSGRTPGELFF
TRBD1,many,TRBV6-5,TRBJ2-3,TGTGCCAGCAGCTTGACCGGGACAGTCTTCCCAGATACGCAGTATTTT,CASSLTGTVFPDTQYF
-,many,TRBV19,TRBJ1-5,TGTGCCAGTAGTATAGTGGGCCCCGGGGCGGCCCAGCATTTT,CASSIVGPGAAQHF
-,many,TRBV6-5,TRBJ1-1,TGTGCCACCGGGGAGAACACTGAAGCTTTCTTT,CATGENTEAFF
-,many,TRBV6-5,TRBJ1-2,TGTGCCAGCAGACGCGGACAGCCCCACTATGGCTACACCTTC,CASRRGQPHYGYTF
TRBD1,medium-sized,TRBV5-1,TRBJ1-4,TGCGCCAGCAGGGGGGACAGCGTTAATGAAAAACTGTTTTTT,CASRGDSVNEKLFF
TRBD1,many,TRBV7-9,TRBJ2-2,TGTGCCAGCAGCCTGACAGGGGTTGAGGCCGGGGAGCTGTTTTTT,CASSLTGVEAGELFF
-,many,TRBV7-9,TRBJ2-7,TGTGCCAGCAGCTTAGTTAAGGACATAAGCCAGTACTTC,CASSLVKDISQYF
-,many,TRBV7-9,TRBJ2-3,TGTGCCAGCAGCTTAGCCGGAAGGGGAGACACAGATACGCAGTATTTT,CASSLAGRGDTDTQYF
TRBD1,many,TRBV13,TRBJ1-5,TGTGCCAGCAGCGCAGGGACAGGCCACAATCAGCCCCAGCATTTT,CASSAGTGHNQPQHF
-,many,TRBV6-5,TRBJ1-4,TGTGCCAGCAGACTAGGGCCCTGGGAAAAACTGTTTTTT,CASRLGPWEKLFF
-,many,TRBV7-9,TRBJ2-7,TGTGCCAGCAGCTTAGCCCCCTATACGGGTGGTGCGTACGAGCAGTACTTC,CASSLAPYTGGAYEQYF